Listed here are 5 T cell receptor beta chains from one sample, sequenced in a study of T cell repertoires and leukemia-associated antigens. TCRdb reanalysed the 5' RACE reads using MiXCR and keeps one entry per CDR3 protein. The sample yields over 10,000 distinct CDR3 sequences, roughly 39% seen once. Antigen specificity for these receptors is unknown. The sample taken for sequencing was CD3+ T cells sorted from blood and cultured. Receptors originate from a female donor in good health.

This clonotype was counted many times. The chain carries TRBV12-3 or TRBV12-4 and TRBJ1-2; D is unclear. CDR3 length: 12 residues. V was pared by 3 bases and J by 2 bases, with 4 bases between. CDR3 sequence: CASSLGNYGYTF. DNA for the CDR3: TGTGCCAGCAGTTTGGGGAACTATGGCTACACCTTC.

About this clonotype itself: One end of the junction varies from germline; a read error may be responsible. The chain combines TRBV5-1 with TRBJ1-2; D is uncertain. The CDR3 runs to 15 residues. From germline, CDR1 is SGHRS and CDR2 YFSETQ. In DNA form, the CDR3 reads TGCGCCAGCAGCTTGGGGAACACGGGCTACTATGACTACACCTTC. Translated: CASSLGNTGYYDYTF.

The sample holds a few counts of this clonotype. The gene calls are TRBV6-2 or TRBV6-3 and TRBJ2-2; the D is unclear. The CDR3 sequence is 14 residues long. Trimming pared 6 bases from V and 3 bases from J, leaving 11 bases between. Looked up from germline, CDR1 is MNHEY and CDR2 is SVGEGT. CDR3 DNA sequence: TGTGCCAGCAGGTCCTCGGCCGACACCGGGGAGCTGTTTTTT. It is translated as CASRSSADTGELFF.

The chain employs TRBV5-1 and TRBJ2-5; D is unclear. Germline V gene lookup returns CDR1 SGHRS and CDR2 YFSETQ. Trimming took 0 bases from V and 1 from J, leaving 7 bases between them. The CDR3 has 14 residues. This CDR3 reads CASSLETVQETQYF. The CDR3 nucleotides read TGCGCCAGCAGCTTGGAGACGGTCCAAGAGACCCAGTACTTC.

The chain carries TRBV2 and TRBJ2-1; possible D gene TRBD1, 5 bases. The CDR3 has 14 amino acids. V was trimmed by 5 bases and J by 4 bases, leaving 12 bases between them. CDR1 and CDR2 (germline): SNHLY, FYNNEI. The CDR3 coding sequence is TGTGCCAGCAGTAAGGGGAATCGGTACAATGAGCAGTTCTTC. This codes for CASSKGNRYNEQFF.